This T cell receptor (beta chain) was sequenced for a study of blood T cell repertoires in COVID-19. Across the whole study: Italy, Spain and the United States were the sources of the convalescent and acute COVID-19 samples.

The CDR3 runs to 14 residues. V was shortened by 3 bases and J by 4 bases, with 11 bases between the two germline ends. The germline CDR1 and CDR2 sequences are SGDLS and YYNGEE. The data were produced by immunoSEQ multiplex PCR, yet TCRdb's version contains in-frame clones alone and is incomplete. Of some 150,000 clones listed, around 76% are singletons. This rearrangement joins TRBV9 to TRBJ1-3; no clear D. The material sequenced was peripheral blood. This clonotype originated in a woman in her 70s with acute or convalescent COVID-19. The CDR3 bases are TGTGCCAGCAGCGCCTCCGCGGGGGGAAACACCATATATTTT. Translation gives CASSASAGGNTIYF.